Below, 10 T cell receptor beta chains from the same sample are listed, as sequenced in a study of cytomegalovirus exposure and HLA in healthy donors. It was with 60 Vbeta and 13 Jbeta primers that the PCR ran. The table came from immunoSEQ multiplex PCR; TCRdb's copy has only in-frame clones and leaves some out. The data hold 150,000 or so clones, with roughly 80% observed a single time. Material for sequencing was PBMCs. All receptors derive from a woman aged 40-49 years in good health and CMV-seronegative.

This rearrangement joins TRBV19 to TRBJ1-5; D is possibly TRBD1 (6 bases). The germline V gene has CDR1 LNHDA and CDR2 SQIVND (reference sequence). The V end lost 5 bases, the J end lost 0 bases, and 20 bases lay between the germline ends. CDR3 length: 18 residues. The CDR3 region has the DNA TGTGCCAGTAGTGGCCAGCGCAAACAGGGTTCTAGCAATCAGCCCCAGCATTTT. Amino acids: CASSGQRKQGSSNQPQHF.

V and J are TRBV6-5 and TRBJ1-4; D uncertain. CDR3 length: 15 residues. V shed 7 bases and J shed 7 bases, with 19 bases lying between them. From germline, CDR1 is MNHEY and CDR2 SVGAGI. DNA for the CDR3: TGTGCCAGCAAGATGGTGCGGCGAAATGGTGAAAAACTGTTTTTT. It translates to CASKMVRRNGEKLFF.

This clone was seen a few times. The rearrangement uses TRBV5-1 and TRBJ1-5; tentative D call: TRBD1 (5 bases). The CDR3 runs 16 residues. V gave up 0 bases and J gave up 6 bases, with 16 bases separating them. The germline gives CDR1 SGHRS, CDR2 YFSETQ. CDR3 loop: CASSLESQGSGQPQHF. The CDR3 bases are TGCGCCAGCAGCTTGGAGTCCCAGGGTTCCGGTCAGCCCCAGCATTTT.

The gene calls are TRBV19 and TRBJ2-5, with 10 bases identical to TRBD2. CDR3 size: 14 residues. CDR1 and CDR2 (germline): LNHDA, SQIVND (reference sequence). V was pared by 6 bases and J by 4 bases, with 5 bases of the junction left unmatched. The CDR3 reads CASRSAGGGETQYF. Written as DNA, the CDR3 is TGTGCCAGTAGGTCAGCGGGAGGGGGAGAGACCCAGTACTTC.

This clone has just one count. The chain links TRBV7-9 to TRBJ1-2; the match to TRBD1 covers 8 bases. Trimming took 3 bases from V and 6 from J; bases not matched to a gene: 3. The germline V gene has CDR1 SEHNR and CDR2 FQNEAQ (reference sequence). The CDR3 has 13 residues. The CDR3 DNA reads TGTGCCAGCAGCTTCCGGACAGGGAATGGCTACACCTTC. Protein: CASSFRTGNGYTF.

The V and J genes are TRBV6-5 and TRBJ1-2; 9 bases match TRBD1. Germline V lookup: CDR1 MNHEY, CDR2 SVGAGI. The CDR3 loop spans 14 amino acids. V dropped 6 bases and J dropped 8; count of bases not matched to a gene: 10. The CDR3, as DNA: TGTGCCAGCAGACAACAGGGGGCCCCTTTAGGCTACACCTTC. Its protein is CASRQQGAPLGYTF.

The V and J genes are TRBV9 and TRBJ2-7, with D tentatively TRBD1 (6 bases). The V gene's germline CDR1 is SGDLS and CDR2 YYNGEE. Between the trimmed V and J ends, which lost 4 bases and 2 bases, there was a span of 22 bases. CDR3 length: 17 residues. The CDR3 loop is CASSPGQNPAVPYEQYF. CDR3 DNA: TGTGCCAGCAGCCCAGGACAGAACCCCGCCGTCCCCTACGAGCAGTACTTC.

The CDR3 coding sequence is TGCGCCAGCAGCCAAGATGTCGGAGGGGGCGATTTTAGCGTCGGGGAGCTGTTTTTT. It yields the protein CASSQDVGGGDFSVGELFF. The V call is TRBV4-3, the J call TRBJ2-2, with a possible D match to TRBD1 (7 bases). The CDR3 runs 19 residues. V dropped 0 bases and J dropped 7 bases, with 24 bases sitting between them. CDR1 is LGHNA and CDR2 is YSLEER in the germline V gene.

This clone was found a few times. V is TRBV14 and J is TRBJ1-2; 11 bases map to TRBD1. J was trimmed by 8 bases and V by 4 bases; bases with no gene match: 9. Germline V gene data show CDR1 as SGHDN and CDR2 as FVKESK. CDR3 length equals 15 residues. CDR3 bases: TGTGCCAGCAGCCTTACCCGGACAGGGGGCGACGGCTACACCTTC. This encodes CASSLTRTGGDGYTF.

This chain connects TRBV5-5 to TRBJ2-3; TRBD2 might be the D (6 bases). Germline CDR1 reads SGHKS; CDR2 reads YYEKEE (reference sequence). This CDR3 comprises 13 residues. V lost 1 base, J lost 6 bases, and 9 bases lay in between. CDR3 sequence: CASSLTGEDTQYF. DNA for the CDR3: TGTGCCAGCAGCTTGACGGGAGAGGATACGCAGTATTTT.